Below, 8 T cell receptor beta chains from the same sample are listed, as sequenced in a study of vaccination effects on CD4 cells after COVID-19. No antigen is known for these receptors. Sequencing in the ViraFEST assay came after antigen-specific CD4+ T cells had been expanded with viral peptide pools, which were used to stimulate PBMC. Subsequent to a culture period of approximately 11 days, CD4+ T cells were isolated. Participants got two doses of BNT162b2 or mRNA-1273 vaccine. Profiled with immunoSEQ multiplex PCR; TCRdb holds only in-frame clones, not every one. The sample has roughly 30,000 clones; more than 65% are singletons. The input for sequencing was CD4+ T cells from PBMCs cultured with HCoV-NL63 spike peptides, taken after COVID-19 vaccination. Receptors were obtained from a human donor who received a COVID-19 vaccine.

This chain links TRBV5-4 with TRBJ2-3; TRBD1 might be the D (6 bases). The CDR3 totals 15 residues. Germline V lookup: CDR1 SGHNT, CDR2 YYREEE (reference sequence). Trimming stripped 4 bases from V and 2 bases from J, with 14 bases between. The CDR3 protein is CASSPPGDLTDTQYF. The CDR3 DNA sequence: TGTGCCAGCAGCCCACCAGGGGACCTCACAGATACGCAGTATTTT.

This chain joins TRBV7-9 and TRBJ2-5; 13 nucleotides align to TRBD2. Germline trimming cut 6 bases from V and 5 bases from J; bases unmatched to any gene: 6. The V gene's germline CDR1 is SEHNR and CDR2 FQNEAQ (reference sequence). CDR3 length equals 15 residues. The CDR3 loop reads CASRRLAGGGETQYF. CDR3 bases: TGTGCCAGCAGGAGACTAGCGGGAGGAGGGGAGACCCAGTACTTC. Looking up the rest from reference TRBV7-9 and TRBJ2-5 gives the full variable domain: DTGVSQNPRHKITKRGQNVTFRCDPISEHNRLYWYRQTLGQGPEFLTYFQNEAQLEKSRLLSDRFSAERPKGSFSTLEIQRTEQGDSAMYLCASRRLAGGGETQYFGPGTRLLVL.

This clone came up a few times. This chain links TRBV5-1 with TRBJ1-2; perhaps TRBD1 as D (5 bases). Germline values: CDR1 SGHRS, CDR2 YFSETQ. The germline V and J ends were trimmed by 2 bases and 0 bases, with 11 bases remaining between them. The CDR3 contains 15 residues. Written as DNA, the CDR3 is TGCGCCAGCAGCTTCGACAGCTCTTCTAACTATGGCTACACCTTC. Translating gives CASSFDSSSNYGYTF.

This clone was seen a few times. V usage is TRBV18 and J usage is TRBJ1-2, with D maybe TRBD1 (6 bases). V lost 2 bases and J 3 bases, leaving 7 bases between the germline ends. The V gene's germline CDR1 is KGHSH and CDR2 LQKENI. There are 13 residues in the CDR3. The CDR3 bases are TGTGCCAGCTCACCATCAGGGGACTATGGCTACACCTTC. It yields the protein CASSPSGDYGYTF.

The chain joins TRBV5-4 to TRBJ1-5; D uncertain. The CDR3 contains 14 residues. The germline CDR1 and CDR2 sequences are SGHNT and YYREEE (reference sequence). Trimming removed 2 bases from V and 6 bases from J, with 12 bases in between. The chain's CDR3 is CASSLRESGQPQHF. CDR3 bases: TGTGCCAGCAGCTTACGGGAGTCTGGTCAGCCCCAGCATTTT.

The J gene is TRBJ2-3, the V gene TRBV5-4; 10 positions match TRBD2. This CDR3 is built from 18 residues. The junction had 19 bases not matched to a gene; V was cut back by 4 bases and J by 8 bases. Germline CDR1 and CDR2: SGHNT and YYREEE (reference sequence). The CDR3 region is CASSAPGLAIGGPGTQYF. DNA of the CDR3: TGTGCCAGCAGCGCACCGGGACTAGCGATTGGGGGTCCAGGTACGCAGTATTTT.

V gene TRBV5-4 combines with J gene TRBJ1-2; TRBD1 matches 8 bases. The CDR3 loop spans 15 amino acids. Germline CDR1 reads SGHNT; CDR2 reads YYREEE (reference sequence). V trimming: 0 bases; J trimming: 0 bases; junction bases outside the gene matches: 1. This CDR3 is CASSLGQGTNYGYTF. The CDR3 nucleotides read TGTGCCAGCAGCTTGGGACAGGGGACTAACTATGGCTACACCTTC.

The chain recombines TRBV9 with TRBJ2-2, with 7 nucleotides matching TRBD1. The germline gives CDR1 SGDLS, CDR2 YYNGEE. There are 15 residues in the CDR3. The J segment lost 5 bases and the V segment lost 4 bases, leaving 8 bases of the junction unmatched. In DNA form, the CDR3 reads TGTGCCAGCAGCATCGGGACAGTTGGTACCGGGGAGCTGTTTTTT. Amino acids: CASSIGTVGTGELFF.